This T cell receptor (beta chain) stems from a study of T-cell reconstitution after alpha-beta-depleted transplantation in children. This clonotype came up many times. Unique molecular identifiers were built into the TCRbeta library. TCRdb redid the calling of the PCR reads with MiXCR, one entry per CDR3 protein. The sample comprises approximately 400,000 distinct CDR3 sequences, roughly 11% of which are singletons, and 4.5% to 6% rests with the top ten. V lost 5 bases and J 4 bases, leaving 5 bases between the germline ends. The CDR3 length is 11 residues. The sequenced sample was PBMCs from the stem cell graft donor, obtained from the stem cell graft. The V gene is TRBV12-3 or TRBV12-4, the J gene TRBJ2-5; no clear D. The TCR was taken from a human donor who donated a stem cell graft to a child with acute myeloid leukemia. This CDR3 is CASSPAETQYF. The CDR3 region has the DNA TGTGCCAGCAGTCCTGCAGAGACCCAGTACTTC.